This T cell receptor beta chain came from a study of T cells after yellow fever vaccination. CDR3 length: 13 amino acids. The germline V gene has CDR1 SGHKS and CDR2 YYEKEE (reference sequence). Unmatched junction bases numbered 4, after V lost 0 bases and J lost 8 bases. There are a few counts of this clonotype. No antigen is known for it. Overall study findings and caveats: Overlap between CD4 and CD8 compartments was detected for a small share of clonotypes. A weaker secondary response peaked on day 5, the primary on day 15. The study re-detected most primary-vaccination clones after the booster (approximately 97% CD4, roughly 85% CD8).

TCRdb recomputed calls from the 5' RACE reads with MiXCR, one row per CDR3 protein. Of roughly 520,000 distinct CDR3 sequences listed, 20% to 25% are singletons. This specimen was PBMCs, taken less than 25 days after the first yellow fever vaccination. The receptor's source is a man aged 18 to 29 who received the YFV17D yellow fever vaccine. V gene TRBV5-5 combines with J gene TRBJ2-5; 7 positions match TRBD2. The CDR3, as DNA: TGTGCCAGCAGCTTGGTCCTAGCGGCAACCCAGTACTTC. It translates to CASSLVLAATQYF.